A selection of T cell receptor beta chains follows, all from one sample in a study of response to subunit inactivated influenza vaccine. MiXCR, applied by TCRdb to the RT-PCR reads, yields one record per CDR3 protein. The sample contains approximately 490,000 distinct CDR3 sequences, under 8.5% of which appear only once. The sequenced sample was PBMCs from blood, obtained less than 25 months after vaccination. Source of these receptors: a man aged 45 to 75 who received an inactivated influenza vaccine. The CDR3 runs from the conserved cysteine through the conserved F or W. Fields, in order: V gene, J gene, clone size, D gene, CDR3 protein, CDR3 DNA. A D gene is named only where the DNA matches it firmly. Size is stated for part of the rows, as once, few or many counts, or as a class when the clone is expanded.

v_gene: TRBV21-1
j_gene: TRBJ2-1
abundance: few
d_gene: NA
CDR3aa: CASRGRDRYYNEQFF
CDR3nt: TGTGCCAGCAGAGGACGGGACAGGTATTACAATGAGCAGTTCTTC

v_gene: TRBV18
j_gene: TRBJ1-4
abundance: NA
d_gene: NA
CDR3aa: CASSPGEKLFF
CDR3nt: TGTGCCAGCTCACCAGGAGAAAAACTGTTTTTT

v_gene: TRBV5-1
j_gene: TRBJ1-1
abundance: few
d_gene: NA
CDR3aa: CASSLRGSANTEAFF
CDR3nt: TGCGCCAGCAGCTTACGGGGTTCCGCCAACACTGAAGCTTTCTTT

v_gene: TRBV4-2
j_gene: TRBJ2-3
abundance: many
d_gene: NA
CDR3aa: CASSQDTGADTQYF
CDR3nt: TGTGCCAGCAGCCAAGATACCGGCGCAGATACGCAGTATTTT

v_gene: TRBV5-1
j_gene: TRBJ2-7
abundance: many
d_gene: TRBD1
CDR3aa: CASSFGTGHYEQYF
CDR3nt: TGCGCCAGCAGCTTCGGGACAGGGCACTACGAGCAGTACTTC

v_gene: TRBV10-3
j_gene: TRBJ1-5
abundance: many
d_gene: NA
CDR3aa: CAISEGQGGQPQHF
CDR3nt: TGTGCCATCAGTGAGGGGCAGGGCGGCCAGCCCCAGCATTTT

v_gene: TRBV3-1
j_gene: TRBJ2-1
abundance: many
d_gene: TRBD2
CDR3aa: CASSQDPSGSYNEQFF
CDR3nt: TGTGCCAGCAGCCAAGATCCCAGCGGGAGCTACAATGAGCAGTTCTTC

v_gene: TRBV6-2/TRBV6-3
j_gene: TRBJ2-1
abundance: NA
d_gene: NA
CDR3aa: CAIGTQQFF
CDR3nt: TGTGCCATCGGGACCCAGCAGTTCTTC

v_gene: TRBV27
j_gene: TRBJ2-2
abundance: NA
d_gene: NA
CDR3aa: CASSLSWNTGELFF
CDR3nt: TGTGCCAGCAGTTTATCTTGGAACACCGGGGAGCTGTTTTTT

v_gene: TRBV7-2
j_gene: TRBJ2-3
abundance: few
d_gene: NA
CDR3aa: CASSWTPRDTQYF
CDR3nt: TGTGCCAGCAGCTGGACCCCCCGGGATACGCAGTATTTT

v_gene: TRBV6-5
j_gene: TRBJ2-7
abundance: few
d_gene: TRBD1
CDR3aa: CASSYRQGTYEQYF
CDR3nt: TGTGCCAGCAGTTACAGACAGGGGACCTACGAGCAGTACTTC

v_gene: TRBV27
j_gene: TRBJ2-1
abundance: many
d_gene: NA
CDR3aa: CASRRTGDGKQFF
CDR3nt: TGTGCCAGCAGAAGAACTGGCGACGGGAAGCAGTTCTTC

v_gene: TRBV12-3/TRBV12-4
j_gene: TRBJ2-3
abundance: few
d_gene: TRBD1
CDR3aa: CASSLRTGGSDTQYF
CDR3nt: TGTGCCAGCAGTTTGCGGACAGGGGGCTCTGATACGCAGTATTTT

v_gene: TRBV5-6
j_gene: TRBJ1-1
abundance: many
d_gene: NA
CDR3aa: CASRGIANTEAFF
CDR3nt: TGTGCCAGCAGGGGTATCGCGAACACTGAAGCTTTCTTT

v_gene: TRBV4-3
j_gene: TRBJ2-2
abundance: few
d_gene: NA
CDR3aa: CASSQVPAGYGELFF
CDR3nt: TGCGCCAGCAGCCAAGTTCCAGCCGGATACGGGGAGCTGTTTTTT

v_gene: TRBV5-1
j_gene: TRBJ1-1
abundance: few
d_gene: NA
CDR3aa: CASSLGSENTEAFF
CDR3nt: TGCGCCAGCAGCTTGGGGTCTGAGAACACTGAAGCTTTCTTT

v_gene: TRBV4-1
j_gene: TRBJ1-1
abundance: NA
d_gene: NA
CDR3aa: CASSLSVVVVNTEAFF
CDR3nt: TGCGCCAGCAGCCTTAGCGTGGTGGTCGTGAACACTGAAGCTTTCTTT

v_gene: TRBV7-2
j_gene: TRBJ2-2
abundance: few
d_gene: TRBD2
CDR3aa: CASSLRREGQGELFF
CDR3nt: TGTGCCAGCAGCTTGAGACGGGAGGGCCAGGGGGAGCTGTTTTTT

v_gene: TRBV12-3/TRBV12-4
j_gene: TRBJ1-5
abundance: NA
d_gene: TRBD1
CDR3aa: CASTDRNYQPQHF
CDR3nt: TGTGCCAGCACGGACAGGAACTATCAGCCCCAGCATTTT

v_gene: TRBV18
j_gene: TRBJ1-2
abundance: many
d_gene: NA
CDR3aa: CASSPAAGHYGYTF
CDR3nt: TGTGCCAGCTCACCGGCAGCAGGCCACTATGGCTACACCTTC

v_gene: TRBV7-2
j_gene: TRBJ1-2
abundance: few
d_gene: NA
CDR3aa: CASSARAGIYGYTF
CDR3nt: TGTGCCAGCAGCGCAAGAGCGGGCATCTATGGCTACACCTTC

v_gene: TRBV27
j_gene: TRBJ2-2
abundance: few
d_gene: NA
CDR3aa: CASSLSDGYWTGELFF
CDR3nt: TGTGCCAGCAGTTTATCGGACGGGTATTGGACAGGGGAGCTGTTTTTT

v_gene: TRBV7-2
j_gene: TRBJ2-3
abundance: many
d_gene: NA
CDR3aa: CASSRDWDTDTQYF
CDR3nt: TGTGCCAGCAGCCGGGACTGGGACACAGATACGCAGTATTTT

v_gene: TRBV18
j_gene: TRBJ2-4
abundance: NA
d_gene: NA
CDR3aa: CASSPAGTGGIQYF
CDR3nt: TGTGCCAGCTCACCGGCGGGGACCGGGGGCATTCAGTACTTC

v_gene: TRBV6-1
j_gene: TRBJ1-1
abundance: NA
d_gene: NA
CDR3aa: CASSDWTGLLTEAFF
CDR3nt: TGTGCCAGCAGTGATTGGACCGGGTTGCTGACTGAAGCTTTCTTT

v_gene: TRBV4-1
j_gene: TRBJ2-3
abundance: many
d_gene: TRBD2
CDR3aa: CASSQDPRRGGPNTQYF
CDR3nt: TGCGCCAGCAGCCAAGATCCTCGGCGGGGGGGCCCGAATACGCAGTATTTT

v_gene: TRBV7-2
j_gene: TRBJ2-7
abundance: many
d_gene: TRBD2
CDR3aa: CASSLSTGGGEQYF
CDR3nt: TGTGCCAGCAGCTTATCCACGGGCGGGGGCGAGCAGTACTTC

v_gene: TRBV7-2
j_gene: TRBJ1-4
abundance: few
d_gene: NA
CDR3aa: CASSDRRSNEKLFF
CDR3nt: TGTGCCAGCAGCGATAGGCGGTCTAATGAAAAACTGTTTTTT

v_gene: TRBV20-1
j_gene: TRBJ2-5
abundance: many
d_gene: NA
CDR3aa: CSASPGQETQYF
CDR3nt: TGCAGTGCTAGCCCAGGACAAGAGACCCAGTACTTC

v_gene: TRBV29-1
j_gene: TRBJ2-7
abundance: few
d_gene: NA
CDR3aa: CSVRTGGTYEQYF
CDR3nt: TGCAGCGTTAGGACGGGTGGGACCTACGAGCAGTACTTC

v_gene: TRBV7-2
j_gene: TRBJ1-1
abundance: NA
d_gene: TRBD1
CDR3aa: CASSLGWTGVQDTEAFF
CDR3nt: TGTGCCAGCAGCTTAGGTTGGACAGGGGTTCAGGACACTGAAGCTTTCTTT

v_gene: TRBV5-1
j_gene: TRBJ2-2
abundance: few
d_gene: NA
CDR3aa: CASSLELVTGELFF
CDR3nt: TGCGCCAGCAGCTTGGAATTAGTCACCGGGGAGCTGTTTTTT

v_gene: TRBV6-1
j_gene: TRBJ2-5
abundance: NA
d_gene: NA
CDR3aa: CASSLPGVGQETQYF
CDR3nt: TGTGCCAGCAGCCTACCGGGGGTAGGACAAGAGACCCAGTACTTC

v_gene: TRBV20-1
j_gene: TRBJ1-4
abundance: NA
d_gene: NA
CDR3aa: CSAGGTTNEKLFF
CDR3nt: TGCAGTGCCGGAGGGACAACTAATGAAAAACTGTTTTTT

v_gene: TRBV4-3
j_gene: TRBJ1-2
abundance: many
d_gene: TRBD1
CDR3aa: CASSQVGTGSTYGYTF
CDR3nt: TGCGCCAGCAGCCAAGTGGGGACAGGGAGTACCTATGGCTACACCTTC

v_gene: TRBV12-3/TRBV12-4
j_gene: TRBJ1-2
abundance: many
d_gene: NA
CDR3aa: CASSLPTGVGYTF
CDR3nt: TGTGCCAGCAGTTTACCTACAGGTGTTGGCTACACCTTC

v_gene: TRBV12-3/TRBV12-4
j_gene: TRBJ1-1
abundance: few
d_gene: NA
CDR3aa: CASTSHRDGKNTEAFF
CDR3nt: TGTGCCAGCACCTCCCACCGGGACGGAAAGAACACTGAAGCTTTCTTT

v_gene: TRBV7-2
j_gene: TRBJ2-5
abundance: NA
d_gene: TRBD2
CDR3aa: CASRREGLETQYF
CDR3nt: TGTGCCAGCAGGAGGGAGGGATTAGAGACCCAGTACTTC

v_gene: TRBV12-3/TRBV12-4
j_gene: TRBJ2-3
abundance: NA
d_gene: NA
CDR3aa: CASKTAQGWTDTQYF
CDR3nt: TGTGCCAGCAAAACCGCCCAGGGTTGGACAGATACGCAGTATTTT

v_gene: TRBV29-1
j_gene: TRBJ2-5
abundance: many
d_gene: TRBD1
CDR3aa: CSVQTGGQETQYF
CDR3nt: TGCAGCGTCCAAACAGGGGGGCAAGAGACCCAGTACTTC

v_gene: TRBV5-1
j_gene: TRBJ2-7
abundance: many
d_gene: TRBD1
CDR3aa: CASRRTGVYEQYF
CDR3nt: TGCGCCAGCCGACGGACAGGCGTCTACGAGCAGTACTTC

v_gene: TRBV9
j_gene: TRBJ1-4
abundance: few
d_gene: TRBD1
CDR3aa: CASSVGQGSEKLFF
CDR3nt: TGTGCCAGCAGCGTAGGACAGGGGAGCGAAAAACTGTTTTTT

v_gene: TRBV6-1
j_gene: TRBJ2-2
abundance: once
d_gene: TRBD1
CDR3aa: CASRRGRQGTGELFF
CDR3nt: TGTGCCAGCAGACGCGGAAGACAGGGCACCGGGGAGCTGTTTTTT

v_gene: TRBV20-1
j_gene: TRBJ1-2
abundance: NA
d_gene: TRBD1
CDR3aa: CSADRQGANYGYTF
CDR3nt: TGCAGTGCGGATAGACAGGGGGCAAACTATGGCTACACCTTC

v_gene: TRBV12-3/TRBV12-4
j_gene: TRBJ2-3
abundance: many
d_gene: TRBD2
CDR3aa: CASSPYSGGATTDTQYF
CDR3nt: TGTGCCAGCAGTCCCTATAGCGGGGGGGCCACCACAGATACGCAGTATTTT

v_gene: TRBV19
j_gene: TRBJ1-5
abundance: NA
d_gene: NA
CDR3aa: CASSGDSSQPQHF
CDR3nt: TGTGCCAGTAGCGGGGATTCGAGTCAGCCCCAGCATTTT

v_gene: TRBV29-1
j_gene: TRBJ1-3
abundance: NA
d_gene: NA
CDR3aa: CSGMDSTSGNTIYF
CDR3nt: TGCAGCGGTATGGACAGCACCTCTGGAAACACCATATATTTT

v_gene: TRBV5-6
j_gene: TRBJ1-2
abundance: many
d_gene: NA
CDR3aa: CASSFGGYDGYTF
CDR3nt: TGTGCCAGCAGCTTCGGTGGTTACGATGGCTACACCTTC

v_gene: TRBV6-5
j_gene: TRBJ2-3
abundance: few
d_gene: NA
CDR3aa: CASSYFGSSGGTDTQYF
CDR3nt: TGTGCCAGCAGTTACTTCGGGAGTAGCGGAGGCACAGATACGCAGTATTTT